Shown below are 10 T cell receptor beta chains from a single sample sequenced in a study of Ad26.COV2.S vaccination and SARS-CoV-2 variants (dated by TCRdb to about 2021). The library came from the immunoSEQ multiplex PCR assay. TCRdb obtained this table from immuneACCESS and retained in-frame rearrangements with V and J assigned. These tables miss some clones; where compared with another copy, unresolved V genes account for less than half of the shortfall, and the remainder is unexplained. Here the sample has hundreds of thousands of clones; 70% to 90% occur a single time. The ten largest clonotypes hold about 1.5% of the sample. The sample's treatment or condition, from its label and the paper: around 19 received Ad26.COV2.S at low or high dose, single or two shots; several received placebo; per-sample allocation not given. For vaccine and placebo recipients, the sequenced repertoires came from samples collected on day 63 after the first injection.

The sample in question was peripheral blood, obtained in a trial of Ad26.COV2.S vaccine versus placebo. The source is a person aged 18-65 years who received the Ad26.COV2.S COVID-19 vaccine or a placebo.

The chain recombines TRBV29-1 with TRBJ2-7; possibly TRBD1 or TRBD2 for D (5 bases each). V dropped 1 base and J dropped 5 bases, with 18 bases sitting between them. Germline CDR1 is SQVTM and CDR2 is ANQGSEA. The CDR3 spans 15 residues. In DNA form, the CDR3 reads TGCAGCGTTGAAGGTCTAAGGGGACGGCCAGACGAGCAGTACTTC. The encoded protein is CSVEGLRGRPDEQYF.

The chain uses TRBV6-5 and TRBJ2-7; D is unclear. The CDR3 spans 13 residues. Trimming cost V 1 base and J 6 bases, with 10 bases left between them. Germline V gene lookup returns CDR1 MNHEY and CDR2 SVGAGI. CDR3 sequence reads: CASSYFKSAEQYF. The DNA for the CDR3 is TGTGCCAGCAGTTACTTCAAGTCCGCCGAGCAGTACTTC.

The chain is built from TRBV7-6 and TRBJ2-1; tentatively, D is TRBD1 (6 bases). The CDR3 contains 13 residues. Germline assignment: CDR1 SGHVS and CDR2 FNYEAQ. V was pared by 8 bases and J by 6 bases, with 14 bases between. The CDR3 spells CASRDTGTNEQFF. The CDR3 nucleotides are TGTGCCAGCCGGGACACAGGTACCAATGAGCAGTTCTTC.

Details on this clone: This sample also contains other DNA sequences that code for the same CDR3. The J gene is TRBJ1-4, the V gene TRBV12-3 or TRBV12-4, with D unresolved. This CDR3 spans 11 amino acids. Trimming shortened V by 5 bases and J by 8 bases, and 6 bases separated the two germline ends. The CDR3 protein is CASSQGEKLFF. Here the CDR3 DNA reads TGTGCCAGCAGTCAAGGGGAAAAACTGTTTTTT.

Comments on this clone: It is unclear where the CDR3 begins or ends on the DNA, so no DNA is shown, and the CDR3 is as TCRdb lists it. V gene TRBV7-3 combines with J gene TRBJ2-1; the table's TRBD2 call for D was not verified on the DNA. The CDR3 contains 12 residues when both ends are counted. Germline V gene lookup returns CDR1 SGHTA and CDR2 FQGTGA. The chain's CDR3 is CASSSGTSGQFF.

The chain carries TRBV2 and TRBJ2-6; D gene uncertain. The CDR3 contains 16 residues. The V gene's germline CDR1 is SNHLY and CDR2 FYNNEI. The V and J ends lost 6 bases and 1 base respectively, with 13 bases between them. CDR3 region: CASSSLRPSGANVLTF. CDR3 bases: TGTGCCAGCAGCTCCCTCCGACCTTCTGGGGCCAACGTCCTGACTTTC.

The rearrangement joins TRBV3-1 (or the pseudogene TRBV3-2) to TRBJ2-7; TRBD2 matches at 9 bases. Germline loops: CDR1 LGHDT, CDR2 YNNKEL (reference sequence). V was pared by 0 bases and J by 5 bases, with 11 bases of the junction left unmatched. The CDR3 extends over 17 amino acids. CDR3 region: CASSQEMAGGLVHEQYF. The CDR3 nucleotides read TGTGCCAGCAGCCAAGAAATGGCGGGGGGGCTGGTCCACGAGCAGTACTTC.

The chain combines TRBV9 with TRBJ2-3, with TRBD2 identical over 11 bases. CDR1 and CDR2 from the germline V gene are SGDLS and YYNGEE. This CDR3 spans 17 amino acids. J gave up 0 bases and V 0 bases, and 3 bases lay outside the gene matches. CDR3 in DNA: TGTGCCAGCAGCGTAGTAGGGACTAGCGGAAGCACAGATACGCAGTATTTT. It translates to CASSVVGTSGSTDTQYF.

This sequence joins TRBV2 and TRBJ1-5, with unresolved D. CDR1 SNHLY and CDR2 FYNNEI come from the germline V gene. Trimming took 6 bases from V and 0 from J, leaving 9 bases between them. The CDR3 extends over 14 amino acids. In nucleotides, the CDR3 is TGTGCCAGCAGGCTTATCAGTAGCAATCAGCCCCAGCATTTT. This translates into CASRLISSNQPQHF.

Only a few counts were recorded for this clone. The V and J genes are TRBV25-1 and TRBJ1-2, with TRBD1 as a possible D gene (5 bases). The CDR3 sequence is 13 residues long. V was shortened by 5 bases and J by 4 bases, with 11 bases between the two germline ends. Germline values: CDR1 MGHDK, CDR2 SYGVNS. CDR3 sequence reads: CASSFSGTYGYTF. The CDR3 DNA sequence: TGTGCCAGCAGTTTCTCCGGGACCTATGGCTACACCTTC.